Following are 32 T cell receptor beta chains from one sample sequenced in a study of T cells in Graves' hyperthyroidism and ophthalmopathy. RNA transcripts yielded amplified TCR beta CDR3 regions. HTBI primers were used for first-round RT-PCR of the TCR CDR3. TCRdb reprocessed the multiplex PCR reads via MiXCR and lists one record per CDR3 protein. Of 600,000 to 900,000 distinct CDR3 sequences detected, roughly 17% appear once; the ten largest clones hold approximately 8%. The sample consisted of blood. All receptors derive from a man aged 18 to 35 with Graves' hyperthyroidism.

This sequence joins TRBV5-1 and TRBJ2-2, with D maybe TRBD1 (6 bases). The germline CDR1 and CDR2 sequences are SGHRS and YFSETQ. This CDR3 has 14 amino acids. The V end lost 3 bases, the J end lost 5 bases, and 11 bases lay between the germline ends. CDR3 nucleotides: TGCGCCAGCAGCTCACCAAGGGGGACCGGGGAGCTGTTTTTT. Amino acids: CASSSPRGTGELFF. The full variable domain, completed using reference TRBV5-1 and TRBJ2-2, is KAGVTQTPRYLIKTRGQQVTLSCSPISGHRSVSWYQQTPGQGLQFLFEYFSETQRNKGNFPGRFSGRQFSNSRSEMNVSTLELGDSALYLCASSSPRGTGELFFGEGSRLTVL.

Many counts were recorded for this clonotype. The gene calls are TRBV7-3 and TRBJ1-1; 7 bases are shared with TRBD1. The CDR3 covers 14 residues. CDR1 is SGHTA, CDR2 FQGTGA, per germline. V lost 5 bases and J lost 4; bases outside the gene matches: 7. This CDR3 is CASSPNPGGTEAFF. CDR3 nucleotides: TGTGCCAGCAGCCCCAACCCAGGGGGCACTGAAGCTTTCTTT.

V usage is TRBV20-1 and J usage is TRBJ2-5; 8 nucleotides agree with TRBD1. The CDR3 covers 15 residues. CDR1 and CDR2 from the germline V gene are DFQATT and SNEGSKA (reference sequence). V was pared by 3 bases and J by 0 bases, with 6 bases of the junction left unmatched. CDR3 amino acids: CSASDPGQDQETQYF. CDR3 coding DNA: TGCAGTGCTAGCGATCCGGGACAGGACCAAGAGACCCAGTACTTC.

The sample holds a few counts of this clonotype. The genes are TRBV7-2 and TRBJ2-5; no clear D gene. V was cut by 4 bases and J by 2 bases, with 11 bases left in between. The CDR3 covers 14 residues. Germline V gene data show CDR1 as SGHTA and CDR2 as FQGNSA. The CDR3 region has the DNA TGTGCCAGCAGCTACAACCTGGGACAAGAGACCCAGTACTTC. Its protein is CASSYNLGQETQYF.

J is TRBJ2-6 and V is TRBV6-1, with D possibly being TRBD1 (6 bases). Germline-derived CDR1 and CDR2 are MNHNS and SASEGT. The CDR3 runs to 16 residues. The V gene lost 6 bases and the J gene lost 0 bases, with 12 bases spanning the gap. The CDR3 coding sequence is TGTGCCAGCAGAAGACAGGTCACCTCTGGGGCCAACGTCCTGACTTTC. This encodes CASRRQVTSGANVLTF.

This clonotype was recorded at least ten times. This chain uses TRBV18 with TRBJ2-7; TRBD1 might be the D (6 bases). Germline CDR1 reads KGHSH; CDR2 reads LQKENI. The V end was cut by 4 bases, the J end by 3 bases, with 13 bases between. This CDR3 has 14 residues. CDR3 sequence (DNA): TGTGCCAGCTCACGGGAACAGGGCTTCTACGAGCAGTACTTC. Amino acids: CASSREQGFYEQYF. The entire variable domain, with the rest obtained from reference TRBV18 and TRBJ2-7, is as follows: NAGVMQNPRHLVRRRGQEARLRCSPMKGHSHVYWYRQLPEEGLKFMVYLQKENIIDESGMPKERFSAEFPKEGPSILRIQQVVRGDSAAYFCASSREQGFYEQYFGPGTRLTVT.

The rearrangement uses TRBV20-1 and TRBJ1-2; D may be TRBD1 (5 bases). Germline CDR1 is DFQATT and CDR2 is SNEGSKA (reference sequence). V gave up 0 bases and J gave up 6 bases, with 8 bases separating them. The CDR3 consists of 12 residues. CDR3 protein: CSARDLGDGYTF. CDR3 DNA sequence: TGCAGTGCTAGAGATCTAGGGGATGGCTACACCTTC.

This clonotype has ten or more counts. J is TRBJ2-1 and V is TRBV6-1; possibly TRBD1 for D (6 bases). V dropped 6 bases and J dropped 9 bases, with 9 bases sitting between them. The CDR3 loop spans 11 amino acids. Germline V CDR1 and CDR2: MNHNS, SASEGT. The CDR3 DNA is TGTGCCAGCAGCACAGGGTCTGAGCAGTTCTTC. It is translated as CASSTGSEQFF.

This clonotype has at least ten counts. CDR3 protein: CASSGTSGIGQFF. In DNA, the CDR3 is TGTGCCAGCAGTGGGACTAGCGGGATAGGGCAGTTCTTC. The V and J genes are TRBV2 and TRBJ2-1; TRBD2 agrees at 12 bases. There are 13 residues in the CDR3. CDR1 and CDR2 (germline): SNHLY, FYNNEI. V was clipped by 4 bases and J by 12 bases; unmatched bases: 4.

Details on this clonotype: A read error is possible here, since a much larger clone lies one base away. J is TRBJ2-2 and V is TRBV28; 7 positions agree with TRBD2. Germline loops: CDR1 MDHEN, CDR2 SYDVKM. This CDR3 region has 13 residues. CDR3 in amino acids: CASSSGTAGELSF. CDR3 sequence (DNA): TGTGCCAGCAGTAGCGGGACTGCCGGGGAGCTGTCTTTT.

This clonotype has only a few counts. This rearrangement joins TRBV5-5 to TRBJ1-1; D perhaps matches TRBD1 (6 bases). Germline V CDR1 and CDR2: SGHKS, YYEKEE (reference sequence). This CDR3 region has 14 residues. V gave up 6 bases and J gave up 4 bases, with 16 bases separating them. In nucleotides, the CDR3 is TGTGCCAGCACCACCTGGGGGGCGGGCACTGAAGCTTTCTTT. It encodes CASTTWGAGTEAFF.

The CDR3 loop is CASSLAWAGELFF. The CDR3 nucleotides are TGCGCCAGCAGCTTAGCTTGGGCCGGGGAGCTGTTTTTT. The chain joins TRBV5-1 to TRBJ2-2; D call uncertain. Germline CDR1 SGHRS, CDR2 YFSETQ. The V end was cut by 2 bases, the J end by 6 bases, with 8 bases between. The length of the CDR3 is 13 residues.

This clonotype has ten or more counts. The chain uses TRBV7-9 and TRBJ2-5, with TRBD2 as a possible D gene (5 bases). Germline assignment: CDR1 SEHNR and CDR2 FQNEAQ (reference sequence). The CDR3 has 14 residues. The V end was cut by 5 bases, the J end by 9 bases, with 19 bases between. CDR3 sequence reads: CASSITRHLPAQYF. In nucleotides, the CDR3 is TGTGCCAGCAGCATAACTAGGCACCTGCCGGCCCAGTACTTC.

The rearrangement joins TRBV20-1 to TRBJ2-1; D is unresolved. The CDR3 is 13 amino acids. Germline CDR1 and CDR2: DFQATT and SNEGSKA (reference sequence). V lost 5 bases, J lost 1 base, and 9 bases lay in between. The CDR3 region is CSAESSSYNEQFF. The CDR3 nucleotides read TGCAGTGCTGAGAGTTCTTCCTACAATGAGCAGTTCTTC.

In this sample, this clonotype turned up many times. The chain combines TRBV28 with TRBJ2-7, with D unresolved. Germline V gene sequence: CDR1 MDHEN, CDR2 SYDVKM. V lost 7 bases, J lost 2 bases, and 12 bases lay in between. This CDR3 comprises 13 residues. The CDR3 here is CASTVTAPYEQYF. DNA of the CDR3: TGTGCCAGCACCGTTACTGCCCCCTACGAGCAGTACTTC. The full variable domain, rest sourced from reference TRBV28 and TRBJ2-7, is DVKVTQSSRYLVKRTGEKVFLECVQDMDHENMFWYRQDPGLGLRLIYFSYDVKMKEKGDIPEGYSVSREKKERFSLILESASTNQTSMYLCASTVTAPYEQYFGPGTRLTVT.

This clonotype was counted only a few times. The chain carries TRBV7-3 and TRBJ2-3; 7 bases are shared with TRBD2. V lost 5 bases, J lost 6 bases, and 11 bases stayed unmatched. Germline V gives CDR1 SGHTA, CDR2 FQGTGA. The CDR3 runs to 15 residues. CDR3 coding DNA: TGTGCCAGCAGCCCGGGAGGCGGGAGTGGGGATACGCAGTATTTT. Its translation: CASSPGGGSGDTQYF.

This clonotype was detected a few times. The chain is built from TRBV13 and TRBJ2-2; the D gene is possibly TRBD2 (7 bases). Germline values: CDR1 PRHDT, CDR2 FYEKMQ (reference sequence). The CDR3 is made up of 14 amino acids. Trimming stripped 8 bases from V and 6 bases from J, with 16 bases between. DNA for the CDR3: TGTGCCAGCGGATCCCGGGGGGCGGCCGGGGAGCTGTTTTTT. Translated: CASGSRGAAGELFF.

This clonotype turned up a few times. One end of the junction is discordant with germline, which a read error may explain. V and J are TRBV2 and TRBJ1-6; tentative D call: TRBD1 (5 bases). CDR3 size: 13 residues. CDR1 is SNHLY, CDR2 FYNNEI, per germline. In DNA form, the CDR3 reads TGTGCCGGCAGCGGGGACGGCGGCCGAGCCCTCCACTTT. The encoded protein is CAGSGDGGRALHF.

This clonotype was picked up many times. The rearrangement uses TRBV28 and TRBJ1-4; 7 nucleotides align to TRBD1. With 3 bases clipped from V and 0 bases from J, the junction kept 1 base outside the gene matches. The germline CDR1 and CDR2 sequences are MDHEN and SYDVKM. The CDR3 has 15 residues. This chain's CDR3 is CASSFDRATNEKLFF. The CDR3 DNA reads TGTGCCAGCAGTTTCGACAGGGCAACTAATGAAAAACTGTTTTTT.

This clonotype occurred many times. The chain is built from TRBV28 and TRBJ1-1; D is unclear. Trimming shortened V by 4 bases and J by 3 bases, and 12 bases separated the two germline ends. CDR1 is MDHEN, CDR2 SYDVKM, per germline. The CDR3 is 14 amino acids. The CDR3 sequence is CASSWRDGYTEAFF. Here the CDR3 DNA reads TGTGCCAGCAGTTGGAGGGATGGTTACACTGAAGCTTTCTTT.

This clonotype was counted only a few times. The DNA of the CDR3 is TGTGCCATCAGTGGTTTGCGGGGCACTGAAGCTTTCTTT. Protein product: CAISGLRGTEAFF. This sequence joins TRBV10-3 and TRBJ1-1; no definite D call. CDR1 is ENHRY and CDR2 is SYGVKD in the germline V gene. Trimming removed 4 bases at V and 4 bases at J, with 10 bases between. The CDR3 sequence is 13 residues long.

The gene calls are TRBV5-1 and TRBJ2-2; D perhaps matches TRBD2 (7 bases). Per germline, CDR1 SGHRS and CDR2 YFSETQ. Trimming removed 0 bases from V and 4 bases from J, with 13 bases in between. The CDR3 spans 16 residues. The CDR3 here is CASSLAGGVSTGELFF. CDR3 bases: TGCGCCAGCAGCTTGGCGGGGGGCGTGTCCACCGGGGAGCTGTTTTTT.

This clonotype has at least ten counts. The chain employs TRBV7-9 and TRBJ1-1, with TRBD1 as a possible D gene (6 bases). Trimming shortened V by 8 bases and J by 5 bases, and 12 bases separated the two germline ends. The CDR3 runs 12 residues. Germline V gene lookup returns CDR1 SEHNR and CDR2 FQNEAQ (reference sequence). The CDR3 reads CASPEGETEAFF. CDR3 DNA sequence: TGTGCCAGCCCGGAGGGGGAGACTGAAGCTTTCTTT.

The chain uses TRBV15 and TRBJ1-2; weak D call: TRBD1 (5 bases). V lost 1 base to trimming and J lost 5 bases, with 17 bases between them. The CDR3 consists of 16 residues. Germline loops: CDR1 LNHNV, CDR2 YYDKDF (reference sequence). The CDR3 region has the DNA TGTGCCACCAGCAGAGCTTCACGCGGGACTACATATGGCTACACCTTC. Residues: CATSRASRGTTYGYTF. Using reference TRBV15 and TRBJ1-2 for the parts outside the CDR3, the full variable domain is DAMVIQNPRYQVTQFGKPVTLSCSQTLNHNVMYWYQQKSSQAPKLLFHYYDKDFNNEADTPDNFQSRRPNTSFCFLDIRSPGLGDTAMYLCATSRASRGTTYGYTFGSGTRLTVV.

The chain employs TRBV4-3 and TRBJ2-3; a possible D gene is TRBD2 (6 bases). This CDR3 spans 16 amino acids. CDR1 is LGHNA, CDR2 YSLEER, per germline. Trimming pared 0 bases from V and 5 bases from J, leaving 15 bases between. Written as DNA, the CDR3 is TGCGCCAGCAGCCAAGACGGGGCTTTGGGGGGAGATACGCAGTATTTT. It codes for CASSQDGALGGDTQYF.

This clonotype was observed many times. The chain is built from TRBV18 and TRBJ2-7; no clear D. Trimming removed 0 bases from V and 4 bases from J, with 7 bases in between. Looked up from germline, CDR1 is KGHSH and CDR2 is LQKENI. CDR3 length: 13 amino acids. In DNA, the CDR3 is TGTGCCAGCTCACCACCGAGCAGATACGAGCAGTACTTC. It codes for CASSPPSRYEQYF. Looking up the rest from reference TRBV18 and TRBJ2-7 gives the full variable domain: NAGVMQNPRHLVRRRGQEARLRCSPMKGHSHVYWYRQLPEEGLKFMVYLQKENIIDESGMPKERFSAEFPKEGPSILRIQQVVRGDSAAYFCASSPPSRYEQYFGPGTRLTVT.

This clonotype has a count of ten or more. J is TRBJ2-5 and V is TRBV12-3 or TRBV12-4; possibly TRBD1 for D (5 bases). This CDR3 contains 16 residues. With 3 bases removed from V and 2 bases from J, the gap between germline ends came to 16 bases. CDR3 sequence reads: CASSLEPQERQETQYF. CDR3 DNA: TGTGCCAGCAGTTTGGAGCCACAGGAGAGACAAGAGACCCAGTACTTC.

This clonotype was counted ten times or more. The chain joins TRBV18 to TRBJ2-5; a weak D match, TRBD2 (6 bases). V lost 3 bases to trimming and J lost 4 bases, with 12 bases between them. The germline V gene has CDR1 KGHSH and CDR2 LQKENI. CDR3 length: 14 amino acids. The CDR3 nucleotides read TGTGCCAGCTCACCGGACACAGCGGGAGAGACCCAGTACTTC. As protein: CASSPDTAGETQYF.

The V call is TRBV6-1, the J call TRBJ2-1; maybe TRBD1 (5 bases). Trimming removed 5 bases from V and 3 bases from J, with 11 bases in between. The V gene's germline CDR1 is MNHNS and CDR2 SASEGT. The length of the CDR3 is 14 residues. The CDR3 sequence is CASSRQTSYNEQFF. CDR3 sequence (DNA): TGTGCCAGCAGTCGACAGACCAGCTACAATGAGCAGTTCTTC.

The sample holds many counts of this clonotype. Just one base apart from a much larger clone, this may be a read error. The V call is TRBV7-2, the J call TRBJ2-5; D gene unclear. Germline V CDR1 and CDR2: SGHTA, FQGNSA. The V end lost 2 bases, the J end lost 5 bases, and 6 bases lay between the germline ends. This CDR3 contains 12 residues. CDR3 DNA sequence: TGTGCCAGCAGCTTACACCGGGAGACCCAGTACTTC. Its translation is CASSLHRETQYF. The whole variable domain, filled in from reference TRBV7-2 and TRBJ2-5, reads GAGVSQSPSNKVTEKGKDVELRCDPISGHTALYWYRQSLGQGLEFLIYFQGNSAPDKSGLPSDRFSAERTGGSVSTLTIQRTQQEDSAVYLCASSLHRETQYFGPGTRLLVL.

The rearrangement links TRBV2 to TRBJ1-4; no definite D call. Germline values: CDR1 SNHLY, CDR2 FYNNEI. CDR3 length: 14 amino acids. V was cut by 1 base and J by 8 bases, with 11 bases left in between. This CDR3 reads CASSEDRSGEKLFF. The CDR3 bases are TGTGCCAGCAGTGAAGACAGAAGTGGAGAAAAACTGTTTTTT.

V is TRBV5-1 and J is TRBJ2-1; the match to TRBD2 covers 11 bases. The ends lost 4 bases at V and 5 bases at J; junction bases unmatched: 8. From germline, CDR1 is SGHRS and CDR2 YFSETQ. The CDR3 loop spans 16 amino acids. This CDR3 is CASSGSGRAYDNEQFF. Written as DNA, the CDR3 is TGCGCCAGCAGCGGTAGCGGGAGGGCCTACGACAATGAGCAGTTCTTC.